This TCR beta chain is from a study of beta chain features in type 1 diabetes. The authors took one heparinised blood draw, averaging approximately 0.12 L, from each donor. V shed 4 bases and J shed 7 bases, with 11 bases lying between them. The CDR3 spans 13 residues. Germline loops: CDR1 MNHEY, CDR2 SMNVEV (reference sequence). Expressed TCRB transcripts were sequenced, since all the RNA that had been isolated was reverse transcribed. Only in-frame clones appear in the TCRdb table, and some are missing; sequencing was by immunoSEQ multiplex PCR. The sample has 160,000 or so clones, about 9.8% seen once. Overall study results and limits: All four CD4+ subsets from Type 1 diabetes patients carried moderately but significantly shorter TCRB CDR3s.

About this clone itself: Its specificity is unknown.

This chain uses TRBV27 with TRBJ1-5; weak D call: TRBD1 (6 bases). This TCR was sampled from a woman aged 18-29 years in good health. The specimen was central memory CD4+ T cells from blood. CDR3 nucleotides: TGTGCCAGCAGTTGGGGGCAAGGACAGCCCCAGCATTTT. Protein sequence: CASSWGQGQPQHF.